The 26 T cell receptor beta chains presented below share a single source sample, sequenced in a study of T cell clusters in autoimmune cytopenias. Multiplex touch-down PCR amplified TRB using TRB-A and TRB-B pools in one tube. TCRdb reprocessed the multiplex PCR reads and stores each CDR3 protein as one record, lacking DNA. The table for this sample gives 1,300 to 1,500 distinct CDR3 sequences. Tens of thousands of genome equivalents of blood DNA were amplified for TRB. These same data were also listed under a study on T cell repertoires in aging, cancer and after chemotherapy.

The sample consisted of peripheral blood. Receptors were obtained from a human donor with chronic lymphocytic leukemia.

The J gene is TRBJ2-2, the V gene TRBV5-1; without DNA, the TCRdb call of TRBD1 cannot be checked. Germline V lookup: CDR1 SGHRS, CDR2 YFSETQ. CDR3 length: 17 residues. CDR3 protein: CASSFAGGAGFTGELFF.

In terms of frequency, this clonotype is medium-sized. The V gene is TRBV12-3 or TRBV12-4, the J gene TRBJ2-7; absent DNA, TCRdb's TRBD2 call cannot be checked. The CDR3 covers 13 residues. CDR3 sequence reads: CASSLSTAGEQYF.

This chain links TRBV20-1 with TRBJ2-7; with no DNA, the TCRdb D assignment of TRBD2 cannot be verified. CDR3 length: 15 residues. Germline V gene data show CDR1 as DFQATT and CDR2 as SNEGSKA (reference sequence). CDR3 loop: CSVSKFGLAGDEQYF.

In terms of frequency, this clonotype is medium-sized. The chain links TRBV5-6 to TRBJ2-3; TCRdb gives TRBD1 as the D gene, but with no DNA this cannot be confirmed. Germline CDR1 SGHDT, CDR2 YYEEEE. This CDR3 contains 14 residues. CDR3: CASSFQSKGDTQYF.

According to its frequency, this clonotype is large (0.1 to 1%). The CDR3 spells CASREKGTSGETQYF. This rearrangement joins TRBV27 to TRBJ2-5; absent DNA, TCRdb's TRBD2 call cannot be checked. The V gene's germline CDR1 is MNHEY and CDR2 SMNVEV (reference sequence). This CDR3 is 15 amino acids long.

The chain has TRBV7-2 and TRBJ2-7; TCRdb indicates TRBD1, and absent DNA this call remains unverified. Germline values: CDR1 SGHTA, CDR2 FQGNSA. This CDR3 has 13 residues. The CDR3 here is CASSLDGTYEQYF.

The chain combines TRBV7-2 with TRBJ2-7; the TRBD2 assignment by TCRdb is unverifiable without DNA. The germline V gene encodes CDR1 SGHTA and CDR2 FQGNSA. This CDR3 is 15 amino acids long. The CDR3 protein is CASSLGLAGGYEQYF.

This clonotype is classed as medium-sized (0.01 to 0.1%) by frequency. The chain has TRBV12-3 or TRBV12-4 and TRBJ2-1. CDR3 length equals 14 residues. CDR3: CASSFGGSYNEQFF.

CDR3 amino acids: CASSLSSAGNTEAFF. J is TRBJ1-1 and V is TRBV5-4. Germline CDR1 SGHNT, CDR2 YYREEE (reference sequence). CDR3 size: 15 residues.

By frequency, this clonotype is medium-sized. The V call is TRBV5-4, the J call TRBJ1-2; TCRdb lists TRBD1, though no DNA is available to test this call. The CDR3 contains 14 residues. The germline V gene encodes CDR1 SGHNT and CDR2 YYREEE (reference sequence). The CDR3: CASSFTGSSYGYTF.

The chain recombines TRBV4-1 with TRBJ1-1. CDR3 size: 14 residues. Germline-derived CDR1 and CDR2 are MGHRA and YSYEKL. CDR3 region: CASSQPRAGTEAFF.

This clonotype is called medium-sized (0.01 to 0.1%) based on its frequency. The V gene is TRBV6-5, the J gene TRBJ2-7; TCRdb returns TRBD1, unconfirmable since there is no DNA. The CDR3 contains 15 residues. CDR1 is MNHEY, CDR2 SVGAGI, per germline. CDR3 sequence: CASSYSTSGDHEQYF.

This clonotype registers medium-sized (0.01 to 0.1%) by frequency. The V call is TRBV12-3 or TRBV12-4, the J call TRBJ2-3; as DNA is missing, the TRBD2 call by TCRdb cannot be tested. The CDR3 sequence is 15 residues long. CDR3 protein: CASSFRQGRVDTQYF.

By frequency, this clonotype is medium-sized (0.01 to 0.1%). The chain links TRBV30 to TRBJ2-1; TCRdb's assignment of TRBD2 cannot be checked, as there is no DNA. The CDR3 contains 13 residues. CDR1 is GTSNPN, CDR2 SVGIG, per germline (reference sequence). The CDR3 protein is CALAGLSYNEQFF.

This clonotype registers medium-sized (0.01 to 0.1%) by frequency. CDR3 protein: CASSLVQVGDTF. This sequence joins TRBV5-6 and TRBJ1-2; without DNA, the TCRdb call of TRBD1 cannot be checked. The CDR3 is 12 amino acids. The germline gives CDR1 SGHDT, CDR2 YYEEEE.

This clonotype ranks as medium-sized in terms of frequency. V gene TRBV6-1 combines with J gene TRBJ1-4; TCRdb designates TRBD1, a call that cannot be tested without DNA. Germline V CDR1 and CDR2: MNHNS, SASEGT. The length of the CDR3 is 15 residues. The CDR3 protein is CASRISGQVLGKLFF.

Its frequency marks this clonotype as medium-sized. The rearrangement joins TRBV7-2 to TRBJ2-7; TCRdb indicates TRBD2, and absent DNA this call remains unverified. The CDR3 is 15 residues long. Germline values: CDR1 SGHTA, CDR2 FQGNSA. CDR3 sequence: CASSYSQGLRWEQYF.

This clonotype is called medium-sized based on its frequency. The CDR3 spells CASRLRTGEGLAKNIQYF. The chain combines TRBV27 with TRBJ2-4; TCRdb indicates TRBD1, and absent DNA this call remains unverified. Germline CDR1 and CDR2: MNHEY and SMNVEV (reference sequence). The CDR3 is 18 residues long.

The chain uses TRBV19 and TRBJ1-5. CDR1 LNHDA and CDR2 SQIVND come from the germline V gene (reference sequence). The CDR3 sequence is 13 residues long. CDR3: CASGDYSNQPQHF.

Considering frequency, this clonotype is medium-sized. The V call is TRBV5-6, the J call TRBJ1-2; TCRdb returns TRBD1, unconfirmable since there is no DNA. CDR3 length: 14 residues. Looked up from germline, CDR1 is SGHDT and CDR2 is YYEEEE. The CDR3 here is CASSILHRDHGYTF.

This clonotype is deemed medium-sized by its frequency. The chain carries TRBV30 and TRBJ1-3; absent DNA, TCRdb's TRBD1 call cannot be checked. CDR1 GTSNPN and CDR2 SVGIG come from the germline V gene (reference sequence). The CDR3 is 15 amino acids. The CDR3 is CAWRETGPSGNTIYF. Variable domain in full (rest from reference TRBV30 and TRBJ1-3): SQTIHQWPATLVQPVGSPLSLECTVEGTSNPNLYWYRQAAGRGLQLLFYSVGIGQISSEVPQNLSASRPQDRQFILSSKKLLLSDSGFYLCAWRETGPSGNTIYFGEGSWLTVV.

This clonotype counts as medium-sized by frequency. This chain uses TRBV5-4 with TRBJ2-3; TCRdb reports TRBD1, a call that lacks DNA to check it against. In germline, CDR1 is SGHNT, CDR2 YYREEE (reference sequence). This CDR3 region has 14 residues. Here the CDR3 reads CASSLQGEGDTQYF.

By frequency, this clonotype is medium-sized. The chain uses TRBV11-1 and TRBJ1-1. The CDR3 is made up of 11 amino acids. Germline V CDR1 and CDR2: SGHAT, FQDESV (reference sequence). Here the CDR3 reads CASSSVAEAFF.

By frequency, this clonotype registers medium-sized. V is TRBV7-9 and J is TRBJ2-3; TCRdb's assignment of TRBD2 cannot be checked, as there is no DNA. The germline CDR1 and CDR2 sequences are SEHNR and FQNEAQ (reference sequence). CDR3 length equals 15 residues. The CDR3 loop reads CASSYPSVGTDTQYF.

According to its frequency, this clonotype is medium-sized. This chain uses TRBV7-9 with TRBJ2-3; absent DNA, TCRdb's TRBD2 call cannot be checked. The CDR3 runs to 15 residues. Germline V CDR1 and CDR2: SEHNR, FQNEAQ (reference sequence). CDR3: CASQGSSTNTDTQYF.

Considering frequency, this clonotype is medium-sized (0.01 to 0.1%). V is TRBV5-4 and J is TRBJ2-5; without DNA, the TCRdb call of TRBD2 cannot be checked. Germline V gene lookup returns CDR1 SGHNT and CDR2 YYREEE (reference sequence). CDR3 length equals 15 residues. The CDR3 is CASSMWDWLGETQYF. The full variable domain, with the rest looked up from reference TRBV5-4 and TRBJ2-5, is ETGVTQSPTHLIKTRGQQVTLRCSSQSGHNTVSWYQQALGQGPQFIFQYYREEENGRGNFPPRFSGLQFPNYSSELNVNALELDDSALYLCASSMWDWLGETQYFGPGTRLLVL.